This passage covers 2 T cell receptor beta chains from one sample sequenced in a study of shared clonotypes between healthy human individuals. Some clones are missing from TCRdb's copy, which holds only in-frame ones; the method was immunoSEQ multiplex PCR. The repertoire holds 900,000 to 1,200,000 clones, roughly 74% seen once, with 0.55% to 0.7% in the top ten. The sequenced sample consisted of memory CD4+ T cells from PBMCs. Indicated subset: CD45RA-negative fraction. All receptors come from a young man in good health. Some clones in this sample may be carry-over from other donors' samples.

This CDR3 reads CSVESSTYNEQFF. CDR3 nucleotide sequence: TGCAGCGTTGAGTCCAGTACCTACAATGAGCAGTTCTTC. V gene TRBV29-1 combines with J gene TRBJ2-1, with no clear D. CDR3 size: 13 residues. Trimming removed 3 bases from V and 2 bases from J, with 8 bases in between. Germline V CDR1 and CDR2: SQVTM, ANQGSEA.

The chain employs TRBV27 and TRBJ1-2; D is unresolved. The CDR3 is 13 amino acids. CDR1 is MNHEY and CDR2 is SMNVEV in the germline V gene (reference sequence). V was shortened by 6 bases and J by 1 base, with 9 bases between the two germline ends. The CDR3 is CASSPWGNYGYTF. Written as DNA, the CDR3 is TGTGCCAGCAGCCCGTGGGGTAACTATGGCTACACCTTC.